These 9 T cell receptor beta chains originate from one sample sequenced in a study of T cells in Graves' hyperthyroidism and ophthalmopathy (dated by TCRdb to between 2017 and 2020). The method was multiplex PCR. The sample was run on an Illumina HiSeq 2000. The TCR beta CDR3 regions were amplified from RNA transcripts. For the first round of RT-PCR on the TCR CDR3, the HTBI primer set was used together with the Qiagen OneStep RT-PCR kit. Using fastp at Q25 and MiXCR, TCRdb reprocessed the public reads and kept productive beta chains. All rows with the same CDR3 protein become a single entry with the most common DNA and genes. For this sample the table gives under 550,000 distinct CDR3 sequences, of which just under 20% were detected only once. 40% to 50% of the sample is taken by the ten largest. The specimen was blood. All receptors come from a middle-aged man with Graves' ophthalmopathy.

This clonotype was detected only a few times. The chain couples TRBV19 to TRBJ1-1, with 7 positions matching TRBD1. The length of the CDR3 is 16 residues. From germline, CDR1 is LNHDA and CDR2 SQIVND (reference sequence). Germline trimming cut 5 bases from V and 0 bases from J; bases unmatched to any gene: 9. CDR3 in amino acids: CASSDPRQGMNTEAFF. The DNA for the CDR3 is TGTGCCAGTAGTGACCCAAGACAGGGAATGAACACTGAAGCTTTCTTT.

Many counts were recorded for this clonotype. The chain combines TRBV5-1 with TRBJ1-1; TRBD1 matches 9 bases. Trimming at V came to 4 bases and at J to 5 bases, leaving 9 bases not matched to a gene. The germline V gene has CDR1 SGHRS and CDR2 YFSETQ. This CDR3 has 15 residues. The CDR3 loop reads CASSPGTGWRTEAFF. The CDR3 coding sequence is TGCGCCAGCAGCCCTGGGACAGGGTGGCGTACTGAAGCTTTCTTT.

This clonotype was counted at least ten times. The gene calls are TRBV20-1 and TRBJ1-1, with D possibly TRBD1 on 5 matching bases. This CDR3 comprises 13 residues. Trimming cost V 5 bases and J 3 bases, with 13 bases left between them. Germline CDR1 reads DFQATT; CDR2 reads SNEGSKA (reference sequence). CDR3 region: CSAGPDIYTEAFF. CDR3 coding DNA: TGCAGTGCTGGGCCGGACATTTACACTGAAGCTTTCTTT.

This chain joins TRBV12-3 or TRBV12-4 and TRBJ2-3, with D possibly matching TRBD2 (5 bases). V gave up 3 bases and J gave up 7 bases, with 11 bases separating them. The CDR3 length is 13 residues. The CDR3 is CASSFLTGYTQYF. CDR3 coding DNA: TGTGCCAGCAGTTTCCTAACGGGGTATACGCAGTATTTT.

This clonotype came up many times. The chain uses TRBV28 and TRBJ2-7; D gene uncertain. The V gene's germline CDR1 is MDHEN and CDR2 SYDVKM. V was trimmed by 2 bases and J by 2 bases, leaving 13 bases between them. CDR3 length: 15 residues. The CDR3 coding sequence is TGTGCCAGCAGTTTAAGGCGCAGCAGAGCCTACGAGCAGTACTTC. Its protein is CASSLRRSRAYEQYF. Looking up the rest from reference TRBV28 and TRBJ2-7 gives the full variable domain: DVKVTQSSRYLVKRTGEKVFLECVQDMDHENMFWYRQDPGLGLRLIYFSYDVKMKEKGDIPEGYSVSREKKERFSLILESASTNQTSMYLCASSLRRSRAYEQYFGPGTRLTVT.

This clonotype was observed a few times. This chain joins TRBV25-1 and TRBJ2-2, with TRBD2 matching 10 bases. The CDR3 length is 17 residues. The germline gives CDR1 MGHDK, CDR2 SYGVNS. Trimming took 1 base from V and 4 from J; bases not matched to a gene: 6. CDR3 region: CASSESGLAVVTGELFF. CDR3 coding DNA: TGTGCCAGCAGTGAATCCGGACTAGCGGTAGTCACCGGGGAGCTGTTTTTT.

This clonotype was recorded at least ten times. CDR3 residues: CASSTGSGSSYNEQFF. The CDR3 coding sequence is TGCGCCAGCAGCACTGGTAGCGGGAGCTCCTACAATGAGCAGTTCTTC. The chain uses TRBV5-1 and TRBJ2-1; 9 nucleotides agree with TRBD2. The CDR3 contains 16 residues. Per germline, CDR1 SGHRS and CDR2 YFSETQ. The V and J ends lost 4 bases and 0 bases, in that order; junction bases with no gene match: 5.

DNA of the CDR3: TGCAGTGCTCCATATACGCAGTATTTT. Protein sequence: CSAPYTQYF. V gene TRBV20-1 combines with J gene TRBJ2-3, with unresolved D. This CDR3 contains 9 residues. Deletions cut 5 bases from V and 7 bases from J, with 4 bases between. CDR1 and CDR2 (germline): DFQATT, SNEGSKA (reference sequence).

This rearrangement joins TRBV20-1 to TRBJ2-3, with D possibly being TRBD2 (6 bases). Germline V gene data show CDR1 as DFQATT and CDR2 as SNEGSKA (reference sequence). The V end was cut by 6 bases, the J end by 3 bases, with 19 bases between. The length of the CDR3 is 15 residues. The CDR3 DNA sequence: TGCAGTGCCCAACGGGGGATACGGTTAACAGATACGCAGTATTTT. This codes for CSAQRGIRLTDTQYF.